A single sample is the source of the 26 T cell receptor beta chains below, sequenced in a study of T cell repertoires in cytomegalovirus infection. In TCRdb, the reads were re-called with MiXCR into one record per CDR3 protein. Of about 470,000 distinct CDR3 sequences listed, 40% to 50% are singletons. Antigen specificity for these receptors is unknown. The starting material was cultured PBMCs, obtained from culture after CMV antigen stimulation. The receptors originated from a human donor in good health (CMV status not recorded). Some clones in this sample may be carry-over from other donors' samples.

The CDR3 sequence: CASSQAGTEGSDTQYF. In DNA form, the CDR3 reads TGCGCCAGCAGCCAGGCCGGGACAGAAGGGTCGGATACGCAGTATTTT. This sequence joins TRBV4-1 and TRBJ2-3; 7 nucleotides match TRBD1. J gave up 6 bases and V 3 bases, and 12 bases lay outside the gene matches. The CDR3 loop spans 16 amino acids. Germline values: CDR1 MGHRA, CDR2 YSYEKL.

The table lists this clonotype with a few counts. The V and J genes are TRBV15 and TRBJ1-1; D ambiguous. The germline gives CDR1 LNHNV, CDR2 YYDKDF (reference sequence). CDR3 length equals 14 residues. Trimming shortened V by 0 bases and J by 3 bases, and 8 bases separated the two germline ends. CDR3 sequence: CATSREPEDTEAFF. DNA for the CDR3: TGTGCCACCAGCAGAGAACCAGAGGACACTGAAGCTTTCTTT.

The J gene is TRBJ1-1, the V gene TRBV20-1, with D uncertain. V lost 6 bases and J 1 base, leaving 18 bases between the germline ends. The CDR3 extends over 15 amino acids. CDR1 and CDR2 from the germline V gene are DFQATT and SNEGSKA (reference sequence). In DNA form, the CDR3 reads TGCAGTGCAATGAGCCCAGGACGGAAGAACACTGAAGCTTTCTTT. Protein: CSAMSPGRKNTEAFF.

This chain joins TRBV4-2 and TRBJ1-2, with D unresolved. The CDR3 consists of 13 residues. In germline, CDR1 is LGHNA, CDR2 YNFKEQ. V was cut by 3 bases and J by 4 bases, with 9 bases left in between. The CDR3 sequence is CASSQRQPYGYTF. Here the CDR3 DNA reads TGTGCCAGCAGCCAGCGGCAGCCCTATGGCTACACCTTC.

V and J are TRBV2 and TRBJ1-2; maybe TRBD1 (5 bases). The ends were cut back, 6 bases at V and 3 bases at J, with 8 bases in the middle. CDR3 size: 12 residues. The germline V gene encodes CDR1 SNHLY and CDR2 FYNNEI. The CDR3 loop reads CASRGAYYGYTF. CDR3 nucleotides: TGTGCCAGCAGAGGGGCCTACTATGGCTACACCTTC. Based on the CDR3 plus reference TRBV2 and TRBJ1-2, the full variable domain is EPEVTQTPSHQVTQMGQEVILRCVPISNHLYFYWYRQILGQKVEFLVSFYNNEISEKSEIFDDQFSVERPDGSNFTLKIRSTKLEDSAMYFCASRGAYYGYTFGSGTRLTVV.

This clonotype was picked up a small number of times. The CDR3 sequence: CASIEETGSNIQYF. The CDR3 coding sequence is TGTGCCAGCATAGAGGAGACAGGGAGCAACATTCAGTACTTC. The chain joins TRBV2 to TRBJ2-4; 7 nucleotides align to TRBD1. Germline-derived CDR1 and CDR2 are SNHLY and FYNNEI. The CDR3 extends over 14 amino acids. With 7 bases clipped from V and 7 bases from J, the junction kept 10 bases outside the gene matches.

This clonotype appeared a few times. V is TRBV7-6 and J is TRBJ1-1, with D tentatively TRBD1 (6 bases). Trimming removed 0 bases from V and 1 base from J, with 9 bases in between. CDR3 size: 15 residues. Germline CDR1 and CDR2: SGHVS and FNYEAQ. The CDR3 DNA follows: TGTGCCAGCAGCTTAGCCCCGACAGGGAACACTGAAGCTTTCTTT. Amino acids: CASSLAPTGNTEAFF.

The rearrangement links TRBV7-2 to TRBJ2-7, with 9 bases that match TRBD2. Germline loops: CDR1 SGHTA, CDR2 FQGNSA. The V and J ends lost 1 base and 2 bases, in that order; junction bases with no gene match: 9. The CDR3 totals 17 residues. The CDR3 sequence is CASSLDSSGVLAYEQYF. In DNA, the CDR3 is TGTGCCAGCAGCTTAGATTCTAGCGGGGTTCTCGCCTACGAGCAGTACTTC.

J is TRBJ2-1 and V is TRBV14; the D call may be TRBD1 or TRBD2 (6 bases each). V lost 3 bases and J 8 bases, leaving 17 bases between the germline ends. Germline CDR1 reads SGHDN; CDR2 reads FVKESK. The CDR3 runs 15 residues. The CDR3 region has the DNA TGTGCCAGCAGCCACGAGGGGGGTTCAATGGATGAGCAGTTCTTC. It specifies CASSHEGGSMDEQFF.

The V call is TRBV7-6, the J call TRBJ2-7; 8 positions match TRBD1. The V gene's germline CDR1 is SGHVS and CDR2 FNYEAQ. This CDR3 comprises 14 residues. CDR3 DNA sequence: TGTACCAACAGCTTATTTGGACAGGGTTACGAGCAGTACTTC. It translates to CTNSLFGQGYEQYF.

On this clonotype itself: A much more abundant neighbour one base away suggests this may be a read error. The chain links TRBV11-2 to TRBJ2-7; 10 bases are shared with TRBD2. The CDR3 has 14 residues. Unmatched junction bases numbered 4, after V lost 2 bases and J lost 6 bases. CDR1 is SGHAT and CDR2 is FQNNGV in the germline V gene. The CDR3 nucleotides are TGTGCCAGCAGCTTATGGCTAGCGGGAGCCGAGCAGTACTTC. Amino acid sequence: CASSLWLAGAEQYF.

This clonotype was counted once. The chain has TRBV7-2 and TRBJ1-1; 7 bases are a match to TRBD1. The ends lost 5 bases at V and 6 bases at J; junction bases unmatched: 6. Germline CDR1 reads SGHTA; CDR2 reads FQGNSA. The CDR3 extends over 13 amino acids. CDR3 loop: CASSIDRVSEAFF. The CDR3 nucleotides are TGTGCCAGCAGCATCGACAGGGTTTCTGAAGCTTTCTTT. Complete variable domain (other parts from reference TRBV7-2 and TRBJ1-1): GAGVSQSPSNKVTEKGKDVELRCDPISGHTALYWYRQSLGQGLEFLIYFQGNSAPDKSGLPSDRFSAERTGGSVSTLTIQRTQQEDSAVYLCASSIDRVSEAFFGQGTRLTVV.

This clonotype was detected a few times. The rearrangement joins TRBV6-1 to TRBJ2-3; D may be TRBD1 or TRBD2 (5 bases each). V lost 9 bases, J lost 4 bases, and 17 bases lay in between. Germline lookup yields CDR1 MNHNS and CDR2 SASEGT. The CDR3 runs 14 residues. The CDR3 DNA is TGTGCCAGTCAGAGGGGCGGCCTCGCAGATACGCAGTATTTT. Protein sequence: CASQRGGLADTQYF.

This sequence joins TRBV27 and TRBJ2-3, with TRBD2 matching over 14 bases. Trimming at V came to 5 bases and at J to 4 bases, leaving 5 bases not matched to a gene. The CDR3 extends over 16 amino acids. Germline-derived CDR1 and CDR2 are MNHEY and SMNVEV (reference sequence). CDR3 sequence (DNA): TGTGCCAGCAGTCCAGGGACTAGCGGGAGCCCAGATACGCAGTATTTT. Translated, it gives CASSPGTSGSPDTQYF.

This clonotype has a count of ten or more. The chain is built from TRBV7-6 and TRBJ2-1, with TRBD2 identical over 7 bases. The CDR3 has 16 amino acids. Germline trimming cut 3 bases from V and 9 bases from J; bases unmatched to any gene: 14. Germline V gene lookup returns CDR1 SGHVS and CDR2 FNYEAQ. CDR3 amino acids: CASSLGWGRAPVEQFF. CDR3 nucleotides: TGTGCCAGCAGCTTGGGTTGGGGGAGGGCCCCGGTTGAGCAGTTCTTC.

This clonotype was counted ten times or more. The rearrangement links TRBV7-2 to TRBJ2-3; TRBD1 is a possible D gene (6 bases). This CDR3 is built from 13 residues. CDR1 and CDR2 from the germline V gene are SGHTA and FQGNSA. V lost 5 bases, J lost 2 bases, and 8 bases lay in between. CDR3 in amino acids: CASSQGLTDTQYF. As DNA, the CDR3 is TGTGCCAGCAGCCAGGGGCTCACAGATACGCAGTATTTT.

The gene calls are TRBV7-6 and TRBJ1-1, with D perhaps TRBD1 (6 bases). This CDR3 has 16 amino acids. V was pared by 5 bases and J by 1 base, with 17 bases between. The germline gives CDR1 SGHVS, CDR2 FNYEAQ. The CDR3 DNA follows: TGTGCCAGCAGCAACCGGTGGCAGGGGAGGAACACTGAAGCTTTCTTT. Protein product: CASSNRWQGRNTEAFF.

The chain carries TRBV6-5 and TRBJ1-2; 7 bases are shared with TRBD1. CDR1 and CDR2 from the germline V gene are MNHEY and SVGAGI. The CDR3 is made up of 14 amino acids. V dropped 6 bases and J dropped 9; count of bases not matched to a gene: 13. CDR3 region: CASRPLGDSSRYTF. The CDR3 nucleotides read TGTGCCAGCAGACCCCTTGGGGACAGCAGCCGCTACACCTTC.

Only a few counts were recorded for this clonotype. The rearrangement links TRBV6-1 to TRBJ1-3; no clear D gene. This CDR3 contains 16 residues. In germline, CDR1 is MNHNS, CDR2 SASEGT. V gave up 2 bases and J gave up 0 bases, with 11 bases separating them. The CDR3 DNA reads TGTGCCAGCAGTGAAAGTGCAGTAATCTCTGGAAACACCATATATTTT. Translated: CASSESAVISGNTIYF.

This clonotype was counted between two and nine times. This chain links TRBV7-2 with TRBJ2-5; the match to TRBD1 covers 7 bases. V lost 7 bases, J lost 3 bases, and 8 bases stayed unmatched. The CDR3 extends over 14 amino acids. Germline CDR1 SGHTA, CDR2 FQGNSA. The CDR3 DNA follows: TGTGCCAGCACCCTAATGCAGGGGGAAGAGACCCAGTACTTC. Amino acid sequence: CASTLMQGEETQYF.

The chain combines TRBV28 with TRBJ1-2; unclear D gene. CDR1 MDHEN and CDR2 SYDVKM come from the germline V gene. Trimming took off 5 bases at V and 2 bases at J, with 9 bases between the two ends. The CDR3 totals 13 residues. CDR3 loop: CASSLDGNYGYTF. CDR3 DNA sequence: TGTGCCAGCAGTCTGGACGGGAACTATGGCTACACCTTC.

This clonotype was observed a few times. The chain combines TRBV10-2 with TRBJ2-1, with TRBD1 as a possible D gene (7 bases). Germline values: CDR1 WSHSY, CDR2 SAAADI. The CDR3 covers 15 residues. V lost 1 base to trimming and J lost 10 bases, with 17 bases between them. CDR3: CASSEFGLAGGEQFF. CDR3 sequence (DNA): TGCGCCAGCAGTGAGTTTGGACTCGCAGGGGGGGAGCAGTTCTTC.

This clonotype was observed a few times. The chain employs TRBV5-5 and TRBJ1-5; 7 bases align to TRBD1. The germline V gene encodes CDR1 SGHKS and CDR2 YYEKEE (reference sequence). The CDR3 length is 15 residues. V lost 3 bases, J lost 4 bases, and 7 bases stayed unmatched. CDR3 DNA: TGTGCCAGCAGCTCGACCAGGGGGAAAAATCAGCCCCAGCATTTT. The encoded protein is CASSSTRGKNQPQHF.

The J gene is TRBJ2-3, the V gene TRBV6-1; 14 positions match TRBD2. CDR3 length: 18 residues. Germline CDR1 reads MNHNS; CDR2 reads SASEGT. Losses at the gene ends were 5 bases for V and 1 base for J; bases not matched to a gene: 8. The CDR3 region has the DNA TGTGCCAGCAGTACCGGGACTAGCGGGAGAGGGGGCACAGATACGCAGTATTTT. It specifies CASSTGTSGRGGTDTQYF.

The CDR3 is CASTRDRGNTGELFF. In DNA form, the CDR3 reads TGTGCCAGTACCCGGGACAGGGGGAACACCGGGGAGCTGTTTTTT. This chain joins TRBV19 and TRBJ2-2; 10 bases match TRBD1. The germline gives CDR1 LNHDA, CDR2 SQIVND (reference sequence). The CDR3 consists of 15 residues. With V trimmed by 7 bases and J by 1 base, 3 bases remained unmatched. The entire variable domain, with the rest obtained from reference TRBV19 and TRBJ2-2, is as follows: DGGITQSPKYLFRKEGQNVTLSCEQNLNHDAMYWYRQDPGQGLRLIYYSQIVNDFQKGDIAEGYSVSREKKESFPLTVTSAQKNPTAFYLCASTRDRGNTGELFFGEGSRLTVL.

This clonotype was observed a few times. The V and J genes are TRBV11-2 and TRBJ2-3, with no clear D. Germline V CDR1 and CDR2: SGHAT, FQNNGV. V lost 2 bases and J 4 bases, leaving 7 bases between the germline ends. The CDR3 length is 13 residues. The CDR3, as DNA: TGTGCCAGCAGCTTATTGGTTCCAGATACGCAGTATTTT. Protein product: CASSLLVPDTQYF.